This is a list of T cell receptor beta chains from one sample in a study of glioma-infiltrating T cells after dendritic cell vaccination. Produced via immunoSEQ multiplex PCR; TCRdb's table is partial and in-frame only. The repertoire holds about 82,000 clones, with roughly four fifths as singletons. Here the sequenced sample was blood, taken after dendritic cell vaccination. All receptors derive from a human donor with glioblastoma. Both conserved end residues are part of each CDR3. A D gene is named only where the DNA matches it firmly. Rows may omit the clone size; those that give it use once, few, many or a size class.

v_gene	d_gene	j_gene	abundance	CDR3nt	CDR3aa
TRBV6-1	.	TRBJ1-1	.	TGTGCCAGCAGTCTTGGGTGGAGCTGGAACACTGAAGCTTTCTTT	CASSLGWSWNTEAFF
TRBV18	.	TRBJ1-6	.	TGTGCCAGCTCACCAAATCAGGGAGGCAATTCACCCCTCCACTTT	CASSPNQGGNSPLHF
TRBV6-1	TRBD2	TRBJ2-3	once	TGTGCCAGCCCGCGGACTAGCGAAAGCACAGATACGCAGTATTTT	CASPRTSESTDTQYF
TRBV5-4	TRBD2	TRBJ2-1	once	TGTGCCAGCAGCGGTGAGCTAGCGGGGGGGTACAATGAGCAGTTCTTC	CASSGELAGGYNEQFF
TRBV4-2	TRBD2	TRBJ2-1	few	TGTGCCAGCAGCCAAAGACTAGCGGGGGAGGATGAGCAGTTCTTC	CASSQRLAGEDEQFF
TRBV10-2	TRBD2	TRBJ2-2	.	TGCGCCAGCAGTGAAAGGTCCCAGCGGGGGAACACCGGGGAGCTGTTTTTT	CASSERSQRGNTGELFF
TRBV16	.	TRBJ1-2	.	TGTGCCAGCAGCCCGTCGGGGGGGGCCAACTATGGCTACACCTTC	CASSPSGGANYGYTF
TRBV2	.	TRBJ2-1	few	TGTGCCAGCAACGCGTGGGGGGTCGGTGAGCAGTTCTTC	CASNAWGVGEQFF
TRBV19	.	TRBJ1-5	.	TGTGCCAGTAGTATCTCAGAAGCAGGGTCCCAGCATTTT	CASSISEAGSQHF
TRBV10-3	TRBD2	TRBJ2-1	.	TGTGCCATCAGTGAGTCGACTAGCGCTAACAATGAGCAGTTCTTC	CAISESTSANNEQFF
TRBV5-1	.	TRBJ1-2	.	TGCGCCAGCAGCTCAGGGGTAGTAGATGGCTACACCTTC	CASSSGVVDGYTF
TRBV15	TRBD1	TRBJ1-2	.	TGTGCCACCAGCAGAGACGTCCAGGGGGCCGGGTATGGCTACACCTTC	CATSRDVQGAGYGYTF
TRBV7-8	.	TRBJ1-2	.	TGTGCCAGCAGCTTAGAAGGAGGGAACTATGGCTACACCTTC	CASSLEGGNYGYTF
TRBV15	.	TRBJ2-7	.	TGTGCCACCGCTGTAGGGGTAGGCTACGAGCAGTACTTC	CATAVGVGYEQYF
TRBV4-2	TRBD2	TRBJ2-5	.	TGTGCCAGCAGCCAAGATCTAGCGGGGGGAGAGACCCAGTACTTC	CASSQDLAGGETQYF
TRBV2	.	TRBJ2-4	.	TGTGCCAGCAGTGTGACCCTAGCTACTAACATTCAGTACTTC	CASSVTLATNIQYF
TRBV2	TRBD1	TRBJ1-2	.	TGTGCCAGCAGTGCCGATGGGGACAGCGTTATATATGGCTACACCTTC	CASSADGDSVIYGYTF
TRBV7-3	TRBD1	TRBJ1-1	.	TGTGCCAGCAGCTCGACAGGGGCGGACACTGAAGCTTTCTTT	CASSSTGADTEAFF
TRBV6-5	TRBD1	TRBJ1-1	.	TGTGCCAGCAGTTCGCCCGGACAGGGACGGACTGAAGCTTTCTTT	CASSSPGQGRTEAFF
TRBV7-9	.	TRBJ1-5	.	TGTGCCAGCAGCCTACAGGACGGGAGCAATCAGCCCCAGCATTTT	CASSLQDGSNQPQHF
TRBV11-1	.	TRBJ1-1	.	TGTGCCAGCAGCTCCGGACAGCAGAACACTGAAGCTTTCTTT	CASSSGQQNTEAFF
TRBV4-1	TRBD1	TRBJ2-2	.	TGCGCCAGCAGCGTCAGGGGGAAGAACACCGGGGAGCTGTTTTTT	CASSVRGKNTGELFF
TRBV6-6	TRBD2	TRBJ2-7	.	TGTGCCAGCAGTTCCACTAGCGGGGAAACTACGAAGCAGTACTTC	CASSSTSGETTKQYF
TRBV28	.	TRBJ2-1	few	TGTGCCAGCAACCAGGGGTCATACAATGAGCAGTTCTTC	CASNQGSYNEQFF
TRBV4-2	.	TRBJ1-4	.	TGTGCCAGCAGCCAAGAGGGGACATCCGAAAAACTGTTTTTT	CASSQEGTSEKLFF
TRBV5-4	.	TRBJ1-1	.	TGTGCCAGCAGCTTGCCCGAGGTGAACACTGAAGCTTTCTTT	CASSLPEVNTEAFF
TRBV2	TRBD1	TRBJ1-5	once	TGTGCCAGCAGTCGACAGGGGAACCAGCCCCAGCATTTT	CASSRQGNQPQHF
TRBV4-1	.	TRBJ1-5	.	TGCGCCAGCAGGGGGACATTCGGAAATCAGCCCCAGCATTTT	CASRGTFGNQPQHF
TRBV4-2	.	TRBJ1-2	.	TGTGCCAGCAGCCAGGGGTCAGGGTTGGACTATGGCTACACCTTC	CASSQGSGLDYGYTF
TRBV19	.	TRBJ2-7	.	TGTGCCAGTCGGGGAGGAGCCTACGAGCAGTACTTC	CASRGGAYEQYF
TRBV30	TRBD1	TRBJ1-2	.	TGTGCCTGGAGTGTCCCAGGGGGTGGTGGGGGCTACACCTTC	CAWSVPGGGGGYTF
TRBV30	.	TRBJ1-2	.	TGTGCCTGGAGCCCGGGAGGAGGCGGTGGCTACACCTTC	CAWSPGGGGGYTF